These 21 T cell receptor beta chains were sequenced from one sample in a study of cytomegalovirus exposure and HLA in healthy donors. Measured with immunoSEQ multiplex PCR; TCRdb has only the in-frame clones, and not every one. Among approximately 100,000 clones, approximately 88% were seen once, and the ten largest hold roughly 4%. What was sequenced was PBMCs. These receptors all stem from a woman aged 25 to 39 in good health and CMV-seronegative.

The rearrangement links TRBV7-3 to TRBJ2-6; weak D call: TRBD1 (5 bases). V lost 5 bases to trimming and J lost 1 base, with 21 bases between them. This CDR3 is 19 amino acids long. Per germline, CDR1 SGHTA and CDR2 FQGTGA. In DNA form, the CDR3 reads TGTGCCAGCAGCCCCAACCCTATGGGGCGCGGATCTGGGGCCAACGTCCTGACTTTC. Translating gives CASSPNPMGRGSGANVLTF. The full variable domain, with the rest looked up from reference TRBV7-3 and TRBJ2-6, is GAGVSQTPSNKVTEKGKYVELRCDPISGHTALYWYRQSLGQGPEFLIYFQGTGAADDSGLPNDRFFAVRPEGSVSTLKIQRTERGDSAVYLCASSPNPMGRGSGANVLTFGAGSRLTVL.

This sequence joins TRBV10-3 and TRBJ2-3; D is ambiguous. This CDR3 has 16 amino acids. Germline V gene sequence: CDR1 ENHRY, CDR2 SYGVKD. Trimming removed 2 bases from V and 3 bases from J, with 15 bases in between. CDR3: CAISEGLSRVTDTQYF. The CDR3 DNA is TGTGCCATCAGTGAGGGGCTGTCTCGAGTAACAGATACGCAGTATTTT.

This clone was counted a single time. This chain links TRBV5-6 with TRBJ2-7; TRBD2 matches at 10 bases. J gave up 5 bases and V 2 bases, and 10 bases lay outside the gene matches. Per the germline V gene, CDR1 is SGHDT and CDR2 is YYEEEE. CDR3 size: 16 residues. The CDR3 here is CASSFRTAGGPDEQYF. The CDR3, as DNA: TGTGCCAGCAGCTTCAGGACAGCGGGAGGGCCCGACGAGCAGTACTTC.

This clone was counted a few times. The CDR3 bases are TGTGCCAGCAGCTTACCGGGACAGGGGGAGCTGTTTTTT. It translates to CASSLPGQGELFF. The V call is TRBV7-9, the J call TRBJ2-2, with 7 bases that match TRBD1. The CDR3 runs to 13 residues. Germline V gene data show CDR1 as SEHNR and CDR2 as FQNEAQ (reference sequence). Trimming took 2 bases from V and 8 from J; bases not matched to a gene: 2.

This chain links TRBV5-1 with TRBJ2-3; D perhaps matches TRBD2 (6 bases). This CDR3 contains 15 residues. CDR1 is SGHRS, CDR2 YFSETQ, per germline. V dropped 7 bases and J dropped 0 bases, with 15 bases sitting between them. CDR3 nucleotides: TGCGCCAGCCGGTCTGGCGGGGCTAGCACAGATACGCAGTATTTT. Translating gives CASRSGGASTDTQYF.

This rearrangement joins TRBV7-2 to TRBJ2-7, with a tentative D call TRBD1 (5 bases). The V gene lost 2 bases and the J gene lost 0 bases, with 17 bases spanning the gap. CDR1 is SGHTA, CDR2 FQGNSA, per germline. The CDR3 has 17 residues. The CDR3 sequence: CASSLHPRTSSSYEQYF. DNA of the CDR3: TGTGCCAGCAGCTTACATCCAAGGACATCGAGCTCCTACGAGCAGTACTTC.

In its sample, this clone was seen once. The chain carries TRBV7-2 and TRBJ2-5; D is undetermined. The CDR3 has 11 residues. Per the germline V gene, CDR1 is SGHTA and CDR2 is FQGNSA. The germline V and J ends were trimmed by 5 bases and 1 base, with 2 bases remaining between them. The CDR3: CASSLQETQYF. The CDR3, as DNA: TGTGCCAGCAGCCTCCAAGAGACCCAGTACTTC. The full variable domain, completed using reference TRBV7-2 and TRBJ2-5, is GAGVSQSPSNKVTEKGKDVELRCDPISGHTALYWYRQSLGQGLEFLIYFQGNSAPDKSGLPSDRFSAERTGGSVSTLTIQRTQQEDSAVYLCASSLQETQYFGPGTRLLVL.

The V call is TRBV19, the J call TRBJ2-2; TRBD1 is a possible D gene (6 bases). The CDR3 totals 15 residues. Between the trimmed V and J ends, which lost 6 bases and 2 bases, there was a span of 13 bases. Per the germline V gene, CDR1 is LNHDA and CDR2 is SQIVND (reference sequence). The CDR3 nucleotides read TGTGCCAGTAGGGGGGCCCAGACTAACACCGGGGAGCTGTTTTTT. Its translation is CASRGAQTNTGELFF.

The genes are TRBV10-3 and TRBJ1-2, with D perhaps matching TRBD1 (6 bases). The ends were cut back, 4 bases at V and 7 bases at J, with 22 bases in the middle. CDR1 and CDR2 (germline): ENHRY, SYGVKD. This CDR3 comprises 16 residues. CDR3 amino acids: CAISGRPGEQLAGYTF. As DNA, the CDR3 is TGTGCCATCAGTGGCCGACCAGGGGAGCAATTGGCTGGCTACACCTTC.

CDR3 in DNA: TGTGCCAGCAGCTTAGGAGCGTTTGGCGACAATGAGCAGTTCTTC. This codes for CASSLGAFGDNEQFF. The V and J genes are TRBV7-9 and TRBJ2-1; D is undetermined. Germline values: CDR1 SEHNR, CDR2 FQNEAQ (reference sequence). The CDR3 sequence is 15 residues long. Trimming shortened V by 1 base and J by 5 bases, and 12 bases separated the two germline ends.

This chain links TRBV18 with TRBJ2-1; 13 nucleotides agree with TRBD2. The V segment lost 3 bases and the J segment 2 bases; nucleotides outside the gene matches: 10. The CDR3 consists of 19 residues. CDR1 and CDR2 from the germline V gene are KGHSH and LQKENI. The CDR3 bases are TGTGCCAGCTCACCCCGCCCGGGACTAGCGGGGTATCCCTACAATGAGCAGTTCTTC. Amino acids: CASSPRPGLAGYPYNEQFF. The full variable domain, with the rest looked up from reference TRBV18 and TRBJ2-1, is NAGVMQNPRHLVRRRGQEARLRCSPMKGHSHVYWYRQLPEEGLKFMVYLQKENIIDESGMPKERFSAEFPKEGPSILRIQQVVRGDSAAYFCASSPRPGLAGYPYNEQFFGPGTRLTVL.

This rearrangement joins TRBV5-6 to TRBJ1-4; maybe TRBD1 (6 bases). Trimming cost V 4 bases and J 0 bases, with 13 bases left between them. Germline V gene data show CDR1 as SGHDT and CDR2 as YYEEEE. CDR3 length: 16 residues. CDR3 coding DNA: TGTGCCAGCAGCCCTCGCAGGGGAACAACTAATGAAAAACTGTTTTTT. This sequence encodes CASSPRRGTTNEKLFF.

The chain recombines TRBV21-1 with TRBJ2-7; the D call TRBD1 from the table was never checked on the DNA. TRBV21-1 is described as a pseudogene. The CDR3 totals 13 residues. The CDR3 loop is CARQGIPRYEQYF. CDR3 DNA sequence: TGTGCCAGACAGGGAATTCCTCGCTACGAGCAGTACTTC.

The V gene is TRBV19, the J gene TRBJ2-5, with a possible D match to TRBD1 (7 bases). V lost 7 bases, J lost 4 bases, and 19 bases lay in between. Per germline, CDR1 LNHDA and CDR2 SQIVND (reference sequence). The CDR3 length is 15 residues. Here the CDR3 reads CASTEGAGRPETQYF. CDR3 coding DNA: TGTGCCAGTACTGAGGGGGCGGGACGCCCAGAGACCCAGTACTTC.

The rearrangement links TRBV11-2 to TRBJ2-7; D is possibly TRBD1 (5 bases). Trimming removed 7 bases from V and 7 bases from J, with 23 bases in between. CDR1 and CDR2 from the germline V gene are SGHAT and FQNNGV. This CDR3 has 15 residues. The CDR3 DNA reads as TGTGCCAGCATGCCCGCAGGGCTGATTTCAGAAGAGCAGTACTTC. Translating gives CASMPAGLISEEQYF.

As concerns this clone: Other nucleotide sequences from this sample produce the same CDR3. The chain couples TRBV4-1 to TRBJ1-1; D ambiguous. Trimming stripped 0 bases from V and 2 bases from J, with 7 bases between. In germline, CDR1 is MGHRA, CDR2 YSYEKL. The CDR3 contains 14 residues. The CDR3 sequence is CASSQDSGNTEAFF. CDR3 nucleotides: TGCGCCAGCAGCCAAGATTCAGGTAACACTGAAGCTTTCTTT.

The table lists this clone with a count of one. The CDR3 protein is CASSQSGDEQFF. The DNA for the CDR3 is TGTGCCAGCAGCCAAAGCGGGGATGAGCAGTTCTTC. The genes are TRBV5-5 and TRBJ2-1, with 7 bases aligning to TRBD2. V trimming: 4 bases; J trimming: 8 bases; junction bases outside the gene matches: 3. Germline lookup yields CDR1 SGHKS and CDR2 YYEKEE (reference sequence). The CDR3 is 12 residues long.

This chain joins TRBV6-5 and TRBJ2-5; 10 bases agree with TRBD2. CDR1 is MNHEY, CDR2 SVGAGI, per germline. The length of the CDR3 is 15 residues. Losses at the gene ends were 6 bases for V and 7 bases for J; bases not matched to a gene: 11. CDR3 sequence (DNA): TGTGCCAGCAGCCACGAACTAGCGGGATTGGGGACCCAGTACTTC. Its translation: CASSHELAGLGTQYF.

The chain couples TRBV4-1 to TRBJ2-5; TRBD2 aligns across 10 bases. The CDR3 runs 15 residues. V shed 4 bases and J 3 bases; nucleotides not matched to a gene: 5. CDR1 is MGHRA and CDR2 is YSYEKL in the germline V gene. CDR3 in DNA: TGCGCCAGCAGCCCTTTACTAGCGGGGAAAGAGACCCAGTACTTC. It is translated as CASSPLLAGKETQYF.

The V gene is TRBV9, the J gene TRBJ2-1, with D unresolved. Trimming took 0 bases from V and 0 from J, leaving 10 bases between them. Germline assignment: CDR1 SGDLS and CDR2 YYNGEE. CDR3 length equals 16 residues. CDR3 protein: CASSVDTLSSYNEQFF. In nucleotides, the CDR3 is TGTGCCAGCAGCGTAGACACCTTAAGCTCCTACAATGAGCAGTTCTTC.

V usage is TRBV2 and J usage is TRBJ1-2; tentatively, D is TRBD1 (5 bases). Trimming shortened V by 4 bases and J by 3 bases, and 12 bases separated the two germline ends. The CDR3 has 14 residues. Germline V gene data show CDR1 as SNHLY and CDR2 as FYNNEI. Here the CDR3 reads CASSAQGAHYGYTF. CDR3 bases: TGTGCCAGCAGTGCCCAGGGCGCCCACTATGGCTACACCTTC.